The clone carrying this TCR beta chain has a handful of counts. Expressed TCRB transcripts were sequenced, since all the RNA that had been isolated was reverse transcribed. Average reads for naive, central memory and regulatory T cell samples were around 4 million. Only in-frame clones appear in the TCRdb table, and some are missing; sequencing was by immunoSEQ multiplex PCR. The sample holds some 230,000 clones, about 9.3% seen once. These data come from a study of beta chain features in type 1 diabetes. This CDR3 is built from 15 residues. The germline V gene encodes CDR1 SGHDT and CDR2 YYEEEE. Trimming removed 5 bases from V and 3 bases from J; junction bases left unmatched: 10.

Sequenced sample: naive CD4+ T cells from blood. This sequence was found in a woman aged 18-35 years in good health. The chain joins TRBV5-6 to TRBJ2-7; 8 bases align to TRBD1. The CDR3 coding sequence is TGTGCCAGCAGTTCCCCCGGGACAGGCATCTACGAGCAGTACTTC. Residues: CASSSPGTGIYEQYF.